One and the same sample provided the 21 T cell receptor beta chains below, sequenced in a study of blood T cell repertoires in COVID-19. Profiling relied on immunoSEQ multiplex PCR, and the TCRdb table lists in-frame clones only, not all of them. The sample consists of a few hundred thousand clones, roughly 82% of them appearing once. Sequencing used peripheral blood. The receptors stem from a woman aged 45-60 years with acute or convalescent COVID-19.

This chain connects TRBV24-1 to TRBJ1-5; perhaps TRBD1 as D (6 bases). Germline V gives CDR1 KGHDR, CDR2 SFDVKD. The CDR3 is 15 amino acids. Trimming left V 2 bases short and J 6 bases short, with 13 bases between. The CDR3 sequence is CATSDSRQAGQPQHF. CDR3 DNA: TGTGCCACCAGTGATTCGCGACAGGCTGGTCAGCCCCAGCATTTT.

This sequence joins TRBV15 and TRBJ2-1; D ambiguous. The V end lost 0 bases, the J end lost 0 bases, and 9 bases lay between the germline ends. CDR1 and CDR2 (germline): LNHNV, YYDKDF (reference sequence). CDR3 length: 16 amino acids. The CDR3 DNA reads as TGTGCCACCAGCAGAGATCTGGCGGCCTCCTACAATGAGCAGTTCTTC. It specifies CATSRDLAASYNEQFF.

The chain joins TRBV25-1 to TRBJ1-1, with TRBD1 matching over 8 bases. The V segment lost 1 base and the J segment 5 bases; nucleotides outside the gene matches: 3. This CDR3 spans 14 amino acids. The germline CDR1 and CDR2 sequences are MGHDK and SYGVNS. CDR3 sequence (DNA): TGTGCCAGCAGTGAATCAGGGGGCCGGACTGAAGCTTTCTTT. It encodes CASSESGGRTEAFF. Filled out from reference TRBV25-1 and TRBJ1-1, the complete variable domain reads EADIYQTPRYLVIGTGKKITLECSQTMGHDKMYWYQQDPGMELHLIHYSYGVNSTEKGDLSSESTVSRIRTEHFPLTLESARPSHTSQYLCASSESGGRTEAFFGQGTRLTVV.

This rearrangement joins TRBV5-1 to TRBJ2-3, with D perhaps matching TRBD2 (6 bases). The V end lost 6 bases, the J end lost 4 bases, and 18 bases lay between the germline ends. The CDR3 is 15 residues long. Germline CDR1 and CDR2: SGHRS and YFSETQ. The CDR3 DNA sequence: TGCGCCAGCATGGTATCCGGGAGTTCAGCAGATACGCAGTATTTT. Protein product: CASMVSGSSADTQYF.

The chain joins TRBV9 to TRBJ1-6, with 8 bases fitting TRBD1. The CDR3 is made up of 17 amino acids. Per germline, CDR1 SGDLS and CDR2 YYNGEE. The ends lost 3 bases at V and 4 bases at J; junction bases unmatched: 9. CDR3 residues: CASSDSSGQGYNSPLHF. DNA of the CDR3: TGTGCCAGCAGCGACTCCAGTGGACAGGGTTATAATTCACCCCTCCACTTT.

This clone was seen a handful of times. The rearrangement uses TRBV4-3 and TRBJ1-3; D is uncertain. V was trimmed by 1 base and J by 0 bases, leaving 13 bases between them. Germline V gives CDR1 LGHNA, CDR2 YSLEER. This CDR3 spans 17 amino acids. The CDR3, as DNA: TGCGCCAGCAGCCAAGCGGCGGCGGTTACCTCTGGAAACACCATATATTTT. Amino acids: CASSQAAAVTSGNTIYF.

This chain links TRBV5-5 with TRBJ2-4; 9 bases fit TRBD1. The CDR3 sequence is 14 residues long. CDR1 and CDR2 from the germline V gene are SGHKS and YYEKEE (reference sequence). The junction had 4 bases not matched to a gene; V was cut back by 3 bases and J by 6 bases. The CDR3 region is CASSSRTGVNIQYF. The CDR3 DNA is TGTGCCAGCAGCTCTAGGACAGGGGTAAACATTCAGTACTTC.

This clone was seen a handful of times. The V gene is TRBV3-1 (or the pseudogene TRBV3-2), the J gene TRBJ2-5; a weak D match, TRBD2 (5 bases). The CDR3 runs 12 residues. In germline, CDR1 is LGHDT, CDR2 YNNKEL (reference sequence). Trimming cost V 8 bases and J 2 bases, with 9 bases left between them. As DNA, the CDR3 is TGTGCCAGCCTCGGGGTACAAGAGACCCAGTACTTC. Protein sequence: CASLGVQETQYF.

The rearrangement uses TRBV9 and TRBJ2-5; the D gene is possibly TRBD1 (7 bases). The germline CDR1 and CDR2 sequences are SGDLS and YYNGEE. V was cut by 4 bases and J by 4 bases, with 23 bases left in between. The CDR3 totals 17 residues. CDR3 amino acids: CASSLRGVAGGGETQYF. The DNA of the CDR3 is TGTGCCAGCAGCCTCAGGGGGGTGGCTGGGGGCGGAGAGACCCAGTACTTC.

J is TRBJ1-1 and V is TRBV5-6, with no clear D. Trimming cost V 7 bases and J 1 base, with 11 bases left between them. This CDR3 has 13 amino acids. From germline, CDR1 is SGHDT and CDR2 YYEEEE. CDR3 sequence: CASGEMRNTEAFF. CDR3 coding DNA: TGTGCCAGCGGTGAGATGCGGAACACTGAAGCTTTCTTT.

The chain links TRBV6-5 to TRBJ2-7, with 7 positions matching TRBD1. J gave up 3 bases and V 6 bases, and 5 bases lay outside the gene matches. Germline-derived CDR1 and CDR2 are MNHEY and SVGAGI. The CDR3 has 13 amino acids. CDR3 coding DNA: TGTGCCAGCAGCACTGGACAGGTCTACGAGCAGTACTTC. As protein: CASSTGQVYEQYF.

This chain links TRBV20-1 with TRBJ2-3; 7 positions match TRBD2. V was clipped by 3 bases and J by 1 base; unmatched bases: 10. CDR3 length: 16 residues. Germline V gene sequence: CDR1 DFQATT, CDR2 SNEGSKA (reference sequence). The chain's CDR3 is CSASSSAAGGTDTQYF. The CDR3 nucleotides are TGCAGTGCTAGTAGTAGTGCGGCGGGGGGCACAGATACGCAGTATTTT.

This clone was seen a handful of times. This chain links TRBV28 with TRBJ2-3, with 10 bases aligning to TRBD1. The ends lost 3 bases at V and 6 bases at J; junction bases unmatched: 9. This CDR3 region has 16 residues. CDR1 is MDHEN, CDR2 SYDVKM, per germline. The CDR3, as DNA: TGTGCCAGCAGTTTTATCGGACAGGGGGTACGTGATACGCAGTATTTT. Its protein product is CASSFIGQGVRDTQYF.

This clone was picked up a small number of times. V gene TRBV14 combines with J gene TRBJ2-5; the D gene is possibly TRBD2 (6 bases). Trimming left V 4 bases short and J 2 bases short, with 11 bases between. CDR1 SGHDN and CDR2 FVKESK come from the germline V gene. The CDR3 contains 14 residues. The CDR3 reads CASSLRGLQETQYF. The CDR3 bases are TGTGCCAGCAGCCTTCGGGGACTTCAAGAGACCCAGTACTTC.

This sequence joins TRBV10-3 and TRBJ2-1; possibly TRBD2 for D (5 bases). CDR3 length: 15 amino acids. Germline V lookup: CDR1 ENHRY, CDR2 SYGVKD. V dropped 8 bases and J dropped 0 bases, with 14 bases sitting between them. In DNA, the CDR3 is TGTGCCATCGGGCGAGCGGAGATCTCCTACAATGAGCAGTTCTTC. Protein: CAIGRAEISYNEQFF.

This clone has only one observation. Here the CDR3 reads CASSLQQGERGYTF. As DNA, the CDR3 is TGTGCCAGCAGTTTACAACAGGGAGAAAGGGGCTACACCTTC. The chain couples TRBV27 to TRBJ1-2; D possibly corresponds to TRBD1 (6 bases). CDR1 is MNHEY and CDR2 is SMNVEV in the germline V gene (reference sequence). The ends were cut back, 2 bases at V and 8 bases at J, with 15 bases in the middle. CDR3 length equals 14 residues.

V gene TRBV6-1 combines with J gene TRBJ2-3; 7 bases are a match to TRBD2. Per the germline V gene, CDR1 is MNHNS and CDR2 is SASEGT. V gave up 2 bases and J gave up 10 bases; unmatched junction bases: 3. The CDR3 consists of 12 residues. The CDR3 reads CASSERSGAQYF. As DNA, the CDR3 is TGTGCCAGCAGTGAAAGGAGCGGGGCGCAGTATTTT.

The chain employs TRBV25-1 and TRBJ1-6, with a weak D call TRBD1 (5 bases). Germline V CDR1 and CDR2: MGHDK, SYGVNS. The CDR3 totals 12 residues. Trimming cost V 7 bases and J 10 bases, with 11 bases left between them. CDR3 sequence: CASTRADSPLHF. The CDR3 DNA reads as TGTGCCAGCACCAGGGCAGACTCACCCCTCCACTTT. Complete variable domain (other parts from reference TRBV25-1 and TRBJ1-6): EADIYQTPRYLVIGTGKKITLECSQTMGHDKMYWYQQDPGMELHLIHYSYGVNSTEKGDLSSESTVSRIRTEHFPLTLESARPSHTSQYLCASTRADSPLHFGNGTRLTVT.

The chain combines TRBV30 with TRBJ2-7, with TRBD2 as a possible D gene (5 bases). The CDR3 is 11 amino acids. The V end was cut by 3 bases, the J end by 7 bases, with 10 bases between. CDR1 is GTSNPN and CDR2 is SVGIG in the germline V gene (reference sequence). CDR3 sequence (DNA): TGTGCCTGGAGCCGGTCGGGGGAGCAGTACTTC. Translation gives CAWSRSGEQYF.

CDR3 sequence: CASSSEGPYEQYF. CDR3 sequence (DNA): TGTGCCAGCAGTTCAGAGGGCCCCTACGAGCAGTACTTC. The chain has TRBV28 and TRBJ2-7, with a possible D match to TRBD2 (5 bases). The CDR3 length is 13 residues. The V and J ends lost 4 bases and 2 bases respectively, with 9 bases between them. CDR1 MDHEN and CDR2 SYDVKM come from the germline V gene.

This rearrangement joins TRBV4-2 to TRBJ2-1; the match to TRBD2 covers 10 bases. The CDR3 runs 17 residues. The germline V gene has CDR1 LGHNA and CDR2 YNFKEQ. The V gene end was trimmed by 0 bases and the J gene end by 7 bases; junction bases not matched to a gene: 9. CDR3 bases: TGTGCCAGCAGCCAAGATCCAGCGGGAGGGCCATGGAATGAGCAGTTCTTC. Protein sequence: CASSQDPAGGPWNEQFF.